What follows are 24 T cell receptor beta chains derived from one specimen sequenced in a study of patients and donors after allogeneic stem cell transplantation. One entry per CDR3 protein, called by TCRdb with MiXCR from the RT-PCR reads. The repertoire holds hundreds of thousands of distinct CDR3 sequences, with 15% to 20% as singletons. The material sequenced was blood, either unsorted or a sorted T cell fraction (not recorded which). All receptors derive from a human donor who was either an allogeneic HSCT recipient or a stem cell or donor lymphocyte infusion donor (not recorded which). It is not recorded whose cells these are; they may come from a transplant donor.

J is TRBJ1-2 and V is TRBV20-1, with TRBD1 as a possible D gene (6 bases). The CDR3 runs to 17 residues. Germline lookup yields CDR1 DFQATT and CDR2 SNEGSKA (reference sequence). Trimming shortened V by 3 bases and J by 4 bases, and 24 bases separated the two germline ends. CDR3 nucleotide sequence: TGCAGTGCTAGTATGGGGTCAGGACAGCGACTGGGCTATGGCTACACCTTC. Amino acids: CSASMGSGQRLGYGYTF.

The rearrangement joins TRBV6-5 to TRBJ1-6; the match to TRBD1 covers 7 bases. The CDR3 totals 15 residues. Germline CDR1 is MNHEY and CDR2 is SVGAGI. The J segment lost 3 bases and the V segment lost 2 bases, leaving 1 base of the junction unmatched. The CDR3 nucleotides are TGTGCCAGCAGTTACGACAGGGACTATAATTCACCCCTCCACTTT. Its translation is CASSYDRDYNSPLHF.

This clonotype turned up a few times. The chain is built from TRBV4-3 and TRBJ2-1; the match to TRBD1 covers 7 bases. The CDR3 covers 16 residues. CDR1 and CDR2 (germline): LGHNA, YSLEER. Unmatched junction bases numbered 8, after V lost 6 bases and J lost 0 bases. CDR3 DNA sequence: TGCGCCAGCAGTTCTACCCGGGACAGCTCCTACAATGAGCAGTTCTTC. Its protein is CASSSTRDSSYNEQFF.

CDR3 loop: CASSFGQVYTF. In nucleotides, the CDR3 is TGTGCCAGCAGTTTCGGGCAGGTCTACACCTTC. The chain couples TRBV12-3 or TRBV12-4 to TRBJ1-2, with D unclear. V lost 3 bases to trimming and J lost 10 bases, with 9 bases between them. The CDR3 runs to 11 residues.

This clonotype appeared a few times. The chain joins TRBV6-2 or TRBV6-3 to TRBJ2-7; TRBD2 matches 9 bases. The germline gives CDR1 MNHEY, CDR2 SVGEGT. V shed 0 bases, J shed 3 bases, and the junction held 3 bases outside the gene matches. The CDR3 sequence is 15 residues long. CDR3 amino acids: CASSYSIAGVYEQYF. The CDR3 DNA sequence: TGTGCCAGCAGTTACTCGATAGCGGGAGTCTACGAGCAGTACTTC.

This CDR3 is CSASRQSSGNTIYF. The CDR3, as DNA: TGCAGTGCCAGCCGACAGAGCTCTGGAAACACCATATATTTT. V usage is TRBV20-1 and J usage is TRBJ1-3, with D perhaps matching TRBD1 (5 bases). Trimming cost V 6 bases and J 0 bases, with 12 bases left between them. The CDR3 totals 14 residues. The germline V gene has CDR1 DFQATT and CDR2 SNEGSKA (reference sequence).

This chain connects TRBV20-1 to TRBJ2-7; 11 bases agree with TRBD2. Germline assignment: CDR1 DFQATT and CDR2 SNEGSKA (reference sequence). V shed 3 bases and J 3 bases; nucleotides not matched to a gene: 7. The CDR3 is 15 residues long. CDR3 in DNA: TGCAGTGCTAGGGACCTGACTAGCGGGAACTACGAGCAGTACTTC. The encoded protein is CSARDLTSGNYEQYF.

The chain uses TRBV4-1 and TRBJ1-2; TRBD1 matches at 12 bases. Trimming cost V 5 bases and J 1 base; bases outside gene matches: 11. The CDR3 has 18 residues. Germline-derived CDR1 and CDR2 are MGHRA and YSYEKL. Written as DNA, the CDR3 is TGCGCCAGCAGCGTACTCCCTGGGGACAGGGGGCTTAACTATGGCTACACCTTC. Residues: CASSVLPGDRGLNYGYTF.

The chain combines TRBV4-1 with TRBJ2-1; 11 positions match TRBD2. The V and J ends lost 4 bases and 7 bases, in that order; junction bases with no gene match: 6. The CDR3 has 15 amino acids. Germline loops: CDR1 MGHRA, CDR2 YSYEKL. The CDR3 DNA is TGCGCCAGCAGCCCCCTTAGCGGGAGGGCGAATGAGCAGTTCTTC. This translates into CASSPLSGRANEQFF.

This clonotype turned up a few times. The limits of the CDR3 on the DNA are not certain, so only TCRdb's listed CDR3 is given. This chain joins TRBV12-3 or TRBV12-4 and TRBJ2-3; TRBD2, as called in the table, went unchecked against the DNA. A total of 15 residues make up the CDR3, ends included. This CDR3 is CASSSSGGVTDTQYF.

This clonotype was detected ten times or more. This chain links TRBV7-9 with TRBJ1-1; TRBD1 might be the D (5 bases). Germline CDR1 is SEHNR and CDR2 is FQNEAQ (reference sequence). With 7 bases removed from V and 1 base from J, the gap between germline ends came to 13 bases. The CDR3 has 14 amino acids. The chain's CDR3 is CASTLTGGNTEAFF. Here the CDR3 DNA reads TGTGCCAGCACCCTTACGGGGGGGAACACTGAAGCTTTCTTT.

In its sample, this clonotype was seen a few times. The chain employs TRBV5-1 and TRBJ1-2, with D unresolved. The V gene's germline CDR1 is SGHRS and CDR2 YFSETQ. This CDR3 comprises 14 residues. V was shortened by 0 bases and J by 7 bases, with 13 bases between the two germline ends. The CDR3: CASSLGVMGSGYTF. The DNA of the CDR3 is TGCGCCAGCAGCTTGGGGGTGATGGGGTCTGGCTACACCTTC.

This clonotype appeared many times. The V gene is TRBV7-8, the J gene TRBJ1-2; 7 positions agree with TRBD1. Germline CDR1 reads SGHVS; CDR2 reads FQNEAQ. V lost 1 base to trimming and J lost 2 bases; unmatched junction nucleotides: 4. The CDR3 runs 15 residues. The CDR3 sequence: CASSLGQGPNYGYTF. CDR3 bases: TGTGCCAGCAGCTTAGGACAGGGTCCCAACTATGGCTACACCTTC.

Only a few counts were recorded for this clonotype. The rearrangement joins TRBV3-1 to TRBJ1-1, with D possibly being TRBD1 (5 bases). Trimming took off 6 bases at V and 1 base at J, with 12 bases between the two ends. The V gene's germline CDR1 is LGHDT and CDR2 YNNKEL (reference sequence). The CDR3 loop spans 14 amino acids. The DNA for the CDR3 is TGTGCCAGCAGATCTGGGGCCCCGAACACTGAAGCTTTCTTT. This translates into CASRSGAPNTEAFF. The whole variable domain, filled in from reference TRBV3-1 and TRBJ1-1, reads DTAVSQTPKYLVTQMGNDKSIKCEQNLGHDTMYWYKQDSKKFLKIMFSYNNKELIINETVPNRFSPKSPDKAHLNLHINSLELGDSAVYFCASRSGAPNTEAFFGQGTRLTVV.

There are a few counts of this clonotype. The chain is built from TRBV6-1 and TRBJ2-7; 10 bases line up with TRBD2. From germline, CDR1 is MNHNS and CDR2 SASEGT. This CDR3 is built from 15 residues. The J segment lost 2 bases and the V segment lost 6 bases, leaving 7 bases of the junction unmatched. The CDR3 loop reads CASSPTSGKPYEQYF. DNA for the CDR3: TGTGCCAGCAGCCCCACTAGCGGGAAACCCTACGAGCAGTACTTC.

This clonotype was seen repeatedly, ten times or more. V is TRBV12-3 or TRBV12-4 and J is TRBJ1-1; 11 nucleotides align to TRBD1. The CDR3 is made up of 16 amino acids. With 5 bases clipped from V and 5 bases from J, the junction kept 10 bases outside the gene matches. CDR3 nucleotide sequence: TGTGCCAGCAGTCTGTCCGGGACAGGGGGAGGGACTGAAGCTTTCTTT. Translated: CASSLSGTGGGTEAFF.

At least ten counts were recorded for this clonotype. The V gene is TRBV5-1, the J gene TRBJ2-4; 10 nucleotides align to TRBD1. The CDR3 has 17 residues. The germline CDR1 and CDR2 sequences are SGHRS and YFSETQ. Trimming took 4 bases from V and 2 from J; bases not matched to a gene: 9. The CDR3, as DNA: TGCGCCAGCAGCGGCGGGACAGGGGATGTGACCAAAAACATTCAGTACTTC. Residues: CASSGGTGDVTKNIQYF. Full variable domain (remainder filled in from reference TRBV5-1 and TRBJ2-4): KAGVTQTPRYLIKTRGQQVTLSCSPISGHRSVSWYQQTPGQGLQFLFEYFSETQRNKGNFPGRFSGRQFSNSRSEMNVSTLELGDSALYLCASSGGTGDVTKNIQYFGAGTRLSVL.

The table lists this clonotype with a few counts. The V call is TRBV4-1, the J call TRBJ2-2, with D maybe TRBD2 (5 bases). Germline V gene lookup returns CDR1 MGHRA and CDR2 YSYEKL. This CDR3 contains 16 residues. V gave up 1 base and J gave up 3 bases, with 12 bases separating them. The CDR3 spells CASSQGLALYTGELFF. In DNA form, the CDR3 reads TGCGCCAGCAGCCAAGGTCTAGCCCTGTACACCGGGGAGCTGTTTTTT.

J is TRBJ2-1 and V is TRBV29-1, with 7 positions matching TRBD2. With V trimmed by 5 bases and J by 10 bases, 11 bases remained unmatched. Germline loops: CDR1 SQVTM, CDR2 ANQGSEA. The CDR3 has 13 amino acids. CDR3 in amino acids: CSVHAGATAEQFF. CDR3 nucleotides: TGCAGCGTTCACGCGGGAGCGACAGCCGAGCAGTTCTTC.

DNA for the CDR3: TGTGCCAGCAGCAAAGCGACGGGGCAAGAGACCCAGTACTTC. It codes for CASSKATGQETQYF. The rearrangement links TRBV21-1 to TRBJ2-5. TRBV21-1 is shown as a pseudogene. The CDR3 extends over 14 amino acids.

The sample holds a few counts of this clonotype. The chain couples TRBV15 to TRBJ2-2, with no clear D. Trimming removed 0 bases from V and 5 bases from J, with 10 bases in between. This CDR3 has 15 amino acids. CDR1 LNHNV and CDR2 YYDKDF come from the germline V gene (reference sequence). CDR3 residues: CATSRDPLRTGELFF. The CDR3 DNA sequence: TGTGCCACCAGCAGAGACCCGCTTCGGACCGGGGAGCTGTTTTTT.

This clonotype turned up a few times. DNA for the CDR3: TGTGCCAGCAGCTTGGGCGGGTCTAGCTCCTACGAGCAGTACTTC. Residues: CASSLGGSSSYEQYF. The J gene is TRBJ2-7, the V gene TRBV7-9; tentative D call: TRBD2 (5 bases). CDR1 is SEHNR and CDR2 is FQNEAQ in the germline V gene (reference sequence). The CDR3 is 15 residues long. The ends were cut back, 3 bases at V and 0 bases at J, with 12 bases in the middle.

The V and J genes are TRBV9 and TRBJ2-3; tentatively, D is TRBD1 or TRBD2 (5 bases each). Trimming cost V 7 bases and J 2 bases, with 14 bases left between them. Germline lookup yields CDR1 SGDLS and CDR2 YYNGEE. This CDR3 has 14 residues. Written as DNA, the CDR3 is TGTGCCAGCGGGACCGGGGTTAACACAGATACGCAGTATTTT. Its translation: CASGTGVNTDTQYF.

In this sample, this clonotype turned up a few times. The J gene is TRBJ1-2, the V gene TRBV27; no definite D call. The CDR3 consists of 15 residues. The ends were cut back, 7 bases at V and 3 bases at J, with 18 bases in the middle. The V gene's germline CDR1 is MNHEY and CDR2 SMNVEV (reference sequence). CDR3 sequence (DNA): TGTGCCAGCACTCTAAGAGGAGGGTTTGACTATGGCTACACCTTC. It encodes CASTLRGGFDYGYTF.